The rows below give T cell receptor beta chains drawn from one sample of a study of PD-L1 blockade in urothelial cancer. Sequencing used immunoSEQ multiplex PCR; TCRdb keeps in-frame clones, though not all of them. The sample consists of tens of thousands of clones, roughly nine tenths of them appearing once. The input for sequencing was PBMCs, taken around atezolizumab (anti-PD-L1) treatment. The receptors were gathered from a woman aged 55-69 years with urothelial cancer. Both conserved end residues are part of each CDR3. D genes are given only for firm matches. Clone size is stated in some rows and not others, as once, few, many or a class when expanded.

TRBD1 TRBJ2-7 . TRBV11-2 CASSRIPGTVTEQYF TGTGCCAGCAGCCGGATACCCGGGACAGTGACCGAGCAGTACTTC
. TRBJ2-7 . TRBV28 CASRRGGFGEQYF TGTGCCAGCCGAAGAGGGGGTTTTGGCGAGCAGTACTTC
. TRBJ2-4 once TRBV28 CASSPEAGALNIQYF TGTGCCAGCAGCCCCGAGGCGGGGGCTTTAAACATTCAGTACTTC
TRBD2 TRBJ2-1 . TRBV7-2 CASSLGTSGRLYNEQFF TGTGCCAGCAGCTTAGGGACTAGCGGGAGGCTTTACAATGAGCAGTTCTTC
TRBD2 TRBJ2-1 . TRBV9 CASSVRLAGNEQFF TGTGCCAGCAGCGTTCGACTAGCGGGCAATGAGCAGTTCTTC
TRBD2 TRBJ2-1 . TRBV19 CASSENGSPAGSYNEQFF TGTGCCAGTAGCGAGAATGGGAGCCCAGCGGGGTCCTACAATGAGCAGTTCTTC
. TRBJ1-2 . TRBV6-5 CASTPGGFAGGYTF TGTGCCAGCACCCCCGGGGGGTTTGCTGGTGGCTACACCTTC
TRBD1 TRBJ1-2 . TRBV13 CASSSRDRSYGYTF TGTGCCAGCAGCTCGCGGGACAGGTCCTATGGCTACACCTTC
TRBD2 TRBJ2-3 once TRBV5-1 CASSFSRTSGITDTQYF TGCGCCAGCAGCTTTTCCAGGACTAGCGGGATCACAGATACGCAGTATTTT
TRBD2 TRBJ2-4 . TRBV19 CASRGRVHIQYF TGTGCCAGTCGGGGGAGGGTTCACATTCAGTACTTC
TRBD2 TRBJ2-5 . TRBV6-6 CASMGGTETQYF TGTGCCAGCATGGGAGGGACGGAGACCCAGTACTTC
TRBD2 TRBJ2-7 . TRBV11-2 CASSLGLLAGGPYEQYF TGTGCCAGCAGCTTAGGGCTTCTAGCGGGAGGGCCCTACGAGCAGTACTTC
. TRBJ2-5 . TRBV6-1 CASSEPPLGKFGTQYF TGTGCCAGCAGTGAACCCCCCCTCGGGAAATTCGGGACCCAGTACTTC
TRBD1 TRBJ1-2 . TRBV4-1 CASSQGGTGAGGYTF TGCGCCAGCAGCCAAGGGGGGACAGGGGCCGGTGGCTACACCTTC
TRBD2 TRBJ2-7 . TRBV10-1 CASGTSGTAYEQYF TGCGCCAGCGGGACTAGCGGTACCGCCTACGAGCAGTACTTC
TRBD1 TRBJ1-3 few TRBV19 CASRRQGSAGNTIYF TGTGCCAGTAGAAGACAGGGGAGTGCTGGAAACACCATATATTTT
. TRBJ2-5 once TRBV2 CASSEEGLLQETQYF TGTGCCAGCAGTGAAGAGGGACTCCTCCAAGAGACCCAGTACTTC
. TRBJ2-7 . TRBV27 CASNSKVAGRPYEQYF TGTGCCAGCAACTCGAAGGTGGCGGGCAGACCTTACGAGCAGTACTTC
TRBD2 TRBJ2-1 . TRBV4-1 CASSQDWGGGRATYNEQFF TGCGCCAGCAGCCAAGATTGGGGGGGCGGGAGGGCCACCTACAATGAGCAGTTCTTC
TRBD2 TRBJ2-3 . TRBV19 CASARIRGGASTDTQYF TGTGCCAGTGCACGCATTCGGGGGGGGGCTAGCACAGATACGCAGTATTTT